This entry describes one TCR beta chain. Its antigen remains unidentified. The ends were cut back, 0 bases at V and 2 bases at J, with 14 bases in the middle. This CDR3 is 17 amino acids long. Germline V CDR1 and CDR2: SGHDN, FVKESK. This specimen comes from a study of T cells in narcolepsy. Study overall: Patients with NT1 or NT2 and healthy control donors were enrolled. General study findings and limits: Blood of same and different patients, but not healthy controls, reportedly held recurring autoreactive clonotypes. HCRT-specific and TRIB2-specific autoreactive clonotypes appeared among same-patient CSF and blood CD4+ clonotypes.

Using immunoSEQ multiplex PCR, the repertoire was profiled, and TCRdb retains in-frame clones only, with some absent. In the table there are under 35,000 clones, roughly 90% of which are singletons. The genes are TRBV14 and TRBJ1-3; tentative D call: TRBD1 (5 bases). Sequencing was done on a sample of CD45RA- memory CD4+ T cells from PBMCs. This sequence originates from a human donor with narcolepsy. In DNA form, the CDR3 reads TGTGCCAGCAGCCAAGATCGGCAGGGAATGACTGGAAACACCATATATTTT. It specifies CASSQDRQGMTGNTIYF.